This T cell receptor (beta chain) came from a study of monozygotic twins with inflammatory bowel disease. Study-level points and caveats: With inverse Simpson as the measure, TCRbeta diversity was lower in IBD patients than in healthy co-twins.

CDR1 SQVTM and CDR2 ANQGSEA come from the germline V gene. The CDR3 sequence is 14 residues long. With respect to this clonotype: Its antigen remains unknown.

Each CDR3 protein gets one entry in TCRdb, which reprocessed the 5' RACE reads and gives no DNA. This sample's table has 95,000 to 110,000 distinct CDR3 sequences. The chain couples TRBV29-1 to TRBJ2-5; as DNA is missing, the TRBD1 call by TCRdb cannot be tested. The material sequenced was blood. The TCR sequence derives from a human donor with ulcerative colitis or Crohn's disease, or a healthy co-twin of an affected twin (not recorded which). The CDR3 sequence is CSVEEGQGLTSQYF. Full variable domain (outside the CDR3, taken from reference TRBV29-1 and TRBJ2-5): SAVISQKPSRDICQRGTSLTIQCQVDSQVTMMFWYRQQPGQSLTLIATANQGSEATYESGFVIDKFPISRPNLTFSTLTVSNMSPEDSSIYLCSVEEGQGLTSQYFGPGTRLLVL.